This T cell receptor beta chain appears in the sequencing data of a study of OX40 agonist ivuxolimab in advanced cancers. Background on the study: Patients were under 90% male with ages about 20 to 79, mean about 54. General observations from the study: Not determined was the antigen specificity of the expanded peripheral T cells.

Trimming removed 4 bases from V and 2 bases from J, with 6 bases in between. Germline V gives CDR1 SGHAT, CDR2 FQNNGV. The CDR3 runs to 12 residues. A word on this clone: Its antigen remains unknown.

Assay used: immunoSEQ multiplex PCR; TCRdb lists only in-frame clones, some missing. Here the sample spans tens of thousands of clones, 80% to 90% being singletons. The chain carries TRBV11-2 and TRBJ2-7, with no clear D. Sequenced material: CD4+ or CD8+ T cells sorted from blood, taken in a trial of the OX40 agonist ivuxolimab. The sequence was collected from an adult with an advanced solid tumor such as melanoma, head and neck, liver or kidney cancer. CDR3 amino acids: CASSSGPYEQYF. The CDR3 DNA reads as TGTGCCAGCAGCTCCGGACCCTACGAGCAGTACTTC.